The entry below gives a single T cell receptor (beta chain) sequence along with its context. The sample comes from a study of control samples from healthy donors and cancer patients. Profiled with immunoSEQ multiplex PCR; TCRdb holds only in-frame clones, not every one. The repertoire holds 60,000 to 75,000 clones, around 85% seen once, with roughly 6% in the top ten. The trim removed 5 bases at V and 4 bases at J, leaving 6 bases unmatched. The CDR3 is 16 amino acids. CDR1 and CDR2 (germline): SGHRS, YFSETQ. The receptor's source is a man between 35 and 55 years old in good health. The V gene is TRBV5-1, the J gene TRBJ2-2; TRBD2 aligns across 12 bases. Material for sequencing was blood. The CDR3 nucleotides are TGCGCCAGCAGTGCAACTAGCGGGGGGTTCACCGGGGAGCTGTTTTTT. It codes for CASSATSGGFTGELFF.